Following are 25 T cell receptor beta chains from one sample sequenced in a study of blood T cell repertoires in COVID-19. Sequencing used immunoSEQ multiplex PCR; TCRdb keeps in-frame clones, though not all of them. Here the sample spans about 280,000 clones, around 86% being singletons. Material: peripheral blood. Receptor source: a woman aged 40 to 50 who had recovered from COVID-19.

For this clone: Other DNA sequences from this sample encode an identical CDR3 as well. The V gene is TRBV6-5, the J gene TRBJ2-5, with 10 bases lining up with TRBD2. From germline, CDR1 is MNHEY and CDR2 SVGAGI. After removal of 5 bases from V and 1 base from J, the junction contained 1 base not matched to a gene. This CDR3 is 14 amino acids long. CDR3 nucleotide sequence: TGTGCCAGCAGTACTAGCGGGGTCCAAGAGACCCAGTACTTC. This encodes CASSTSGVQETQYF.

The chain links TRBV6-2 or TRBV6-3 to TRBJ2-7; 13 positions agree with TRBD2. With 4 bases clipped from V and 3 bases from J, the junction kept 0 bases outside the gene matches. This CDR3 spans 14 amino acids. Germline-derived CDR1 and CDR2 are MNHEY and SVGEGT. In DNA form, the CDR3 reads TGTGCCAGCAGTTGGACTAGCGGGGGCTACGAGCAGTACTTC. Its translation is CASSWTSGGYEQYF.

V usage is TRBV7-2 and J usage is TRBJ1-2; D remains unclear. The CDR3 spans 15 residues. The germline V gene has CDR1 SGHTA and CDR2 FQGNSA. Trimming removed 4 bases at V and 8 bases at J, with 20 bases between. CDR3 loop: CASSSPGNLPLGYTF. In DNA, the CDR3 is TGTGCCAGCAGCTCCCCCGGGAACCTTCCATTGGGCTACACCTTC.

This chain joins TRBV29-1 and TRBJ2-1; D remains ambiguous. Looked up from germline, CDR1 is SQVTM and CDR2 is ANQGSEA. Trimming left V 2 bases short and J 8 bases short, with 7 bases between. This CDR3 has 11 amino acids. DNA of the CDR3: TGCAGCGTTGAAACCCTATATGAGCAGTTCTTC. This translates into CSVETLYEQFF.

The V and J genes are TRBV6-6 and TRBJ2-5; 9 positions match TRBD1. This CDR3 is built from 15 residues. J gave up 5 bases and V 4 bases, and 8 bases lay outside the gene matches. Germline V gives CDR1 MNHNY, CDR2 SVGAGI (reference sequence). This CDR3 is CASSSPGQGGETQYF. CDR3 nucleotide sequence: TGTGCCAGCAGTTCCCCGGGACAGGGAGGGGAGACCCAGTACTTC.

CDR3 sequence reads: CATSDSLQGKEAFF. CDR3 bases: TGTGCCACCAGTGATTCGCTACAGGGTAAAGAAGCTTTCTTT. The chain recombines TRBV24-1 with TRBJ1-1; a weak D match, TRBD1 (6 bases). Germline V gene sequence: CDR1 KGHDR, CDR2 SFDVKD. There are 14 residues in the CDR3. The V end was cut by 2 bases, the J end by 8 bases, with 14 bases between.

This clone was detected only once. The chain carries TRBV3-1 (or the pseudogene TRBV3-2) and TRBJ2-5, with TRBD2 matching 12 bases. The CDR3 totals 15 residues. Trimming cost V 4 bases and J 6 bases; bases outside gene matches: 6. Germline CDR1 LGHDT, CDR2 YNNKEL (reference sequence). The CDR3 spells CASSPLAGGSQTQYF. For the CDR3, the DNA is TGTGCCAGCAGCCCACTAGCGGGAGGTTCGCAGACCCAGTACTTC.

The rearrangement uses TRBV27 and TRBJ2-2; D possibly corresponds to TRBD2 (5 bases). Trimming cost V 7 bases and J 6 bases, with 12 bases left between them. Germline CDR1 and CDR2: MNHEY and SMNVEV (reference sequence). The length of the CDR3 is 13 residues. CDR3 sequence (DNA): TGTGCCAGCATGACTTGGGGAGCCGGGGAGCTGTTTTTT. Protein product: CASMTWGAGELFF.

V and J are TRBV30 and TRBJ2-1; 7 bases are a match to TRBD1. Germline V gene data show CDR1 as GTSNPN and CDR2 as SVGIG (reference sequence). The trim removed 0 bases at V and 4 bases at J, leaving 12 bases unmatched. This CDR3 region has 17 residues. The CDR3 DNA sequence: TGTGCCTGGAGTGTACAAACAGGGGCCCCCAGGTACAATGAGCAGTTCTTC. Amino acids: CAWSVQTGAPRYNEQFF. Looking up the rest from reference TRBV30 and TRBJ2-1 gives the full variable domain: SQTIHQWPATLVQPVGSPLSLECTVEGTSNPNLYWYRQAAGRGLQLLFYSVGIGQISSEVPQNLSASRPQDRQFILSSKKLLLSDSGFYLCAWSVQTGAPRYNEQFFGPGTRLTVL.

V is TRBV18 and J is TRBJ2-6, with 9 positions matching TRBD1. Germline CDR1 reads KGHSH; CDR2 reads LQKENI. The V and J ends lost 1 base and 0 bases, in that order; junction bases with no gene match: 7. The CDR3 totals 19 residues. CDR3 in amino acids: CASSPLGGQGRSGANVLTF. The CDR3 DNA follows: TGTGCCAGCTCACCACTCGGGGGACAGGGACGCTCTGGGGCCAACGTCCTGACTTTC.

This chain connects TRBV12-3 or TRBV12-4 to TRBJ2-5; 7 bases are a match to TRBD1. The CDR3 sequence is 13 residues long. The junction had 4 bases not matched to a gene; V was cut back by 6 bases and J by 3 bases. The CDR3 is CASSPGQEETQYF. The CDR3 bases are TGTGCCAGCAGCCCTGGACAGGAAGAGACCCAGTACTTC.

The chain employs TRBV9 and TRBJ1-6; no firm D call. Germline V gives CDR1 SGDLS, CDR2 YYNGEE. V lost 3 bases and J 6 bases, leaving 7 bases between the germline ends. This CDR3 spans 13 amino acids. The CDR3 DNA is TGTGCCAGCAGCGCCGGAGTTAATTCACCCCTCCACTTT. Translating gives CASSAGVNSPLHF.

The chain recombines TRBV24-1 with TRBJ2-7; D might be TRBD1 (5 bases). Looked up from germline, CDR1 is KGHDR and CDR2 is SFDVKD. V was cut by 1 base and J by 4 bases, with 13 bases left in between. This CDR3 region has 15 residues. Here the CDR3 DNA reads TGTGCCACCAGTGATTTCGATGTGACAGTTTACGAGCAGTACTTC. Protein: CATSDFDVTVYEQYF.

The J gene is TRBJ2-7, the V gene TRBV29-1; 10 bases match TRBD2. The CDR3 runs to 16 residues. Germline V gives CDR1 SQVTM, CDR2 ANQGSEA. Unmatched junction bases numbered 16, after V lost 6 bases and J lost 5 bases. The CDR3 sequence: CSVRFGLAGVGNEQYF. For the CDR3, the DNA is TGCAGCGTCCGCTTTGGGCTAGCGGGAGTAGGTAACGAGCAGTACTTC.

The chain joins TRBV28 to TRBJ2-3, with D perhaps TRBD2 (6 bases). This CDR3 spans 14 amino acids. Trimming left V 6 bases short and J 2 bases short, with 12 bases between. Germline assignment: CDR1 MDHEN and CDR2 SYDVKM. CDR3 nucleotides: TGTGCCAGCAGATCGGGGGATTACACAGATACGCAGTATTTT. Translated, it gives CASRSGDYTDTQYF.

J is TRBJ2-2 and V is TRBV18; TRBD2 matches 10 bases. CDR3 length: 17 residues. The trim removed 3 bases at V and 5 bases at J, leaving 9 bases unmatched. Germline CDR1 KGHSH, CDR2 LQKENI. CDR3 in amino acids: CASSPVVAGGGTGELFF. In DNA, the CDR3 is TGTGCCAGCTCACCGGTGGTAGCGGGAGGAGGTACCGGGGAGCTGTTTTTT.

A remark on this clone: This CDR3 is also generated by other DNA sequences in the sample. The chain uses TRBV5-4 and TRBJ2-7, with 11 bases matching TRBD2. The CDR3 is made up of 15 amino acids. V was clipped by 4 bases and J by 4 bases; unmatched bases: 7. Looked up from germline, CDR1 is SGHNT and CDR2 is YYREEE (reference sequence). As DNA, the CDR3 is TGTGCCAGCAGCCCCGGGACTAGCGGAACTTACGAGCAGTACTTC. Translating gives CASSPGTSGTYEQYF.

The chain joins TRBV19 to TRBJ1-2, with 7 nucleotides matching TRBD1. CDR1 is LNHDA and CDR2 is SQIVND in the germline V gene (reference sequence). V shed 7 bases, J shed 6 bases, and the junction held 8 bases outside the gene matches. The CDR3 sequence is 13 residues long. This CDR3 reads CASTNGQDDGYTF. The DNA for the CDR3 is TGTGCCAGTACTAATGGACAGGATGATGGCTACACCTTC.

The chain is built from TRBV28 and TRBJ2-7; TRBD1 aligns across 8 bases. The V gene's germline CDR1 is MDHEN and CDR2 SYDVKM. Trimming took 5 bases from V and 5 from J; bases not matched to a gene: 11. The CDR3 has 15 amino acids. CDR3 protein: CASSLTGTGSDEQYF. The CDR3 DNA reads TGTGCCAGCAGTCTAACCGGGACAGGTTCCGACGAGCAGTACTTC. The variable domain in full, completed from reference TRBV28 and TRBJ2-7, reads DVKVTQSSRYLVKRTGEKVFLECVQDMDHENMFWYRQDPGLGLRLIYFSYDVKMKEKGDIPEGYSVSREKKERFSLILESASTNQTSMYLCASSLTGTGSDEQYFGPGTRLTVT.

V gene TRBV7-8 combines with J gene TRBJ1-1; D remains ambiguous. Trimming removed 5 bases from V and 1 base from J, with 8 bases in between. Per the germline V gene, CDR1 is SGHVS and CDR2 is FQNEAQ. This CDR3 is built from 13 residues. The CDR3 here is CASSPTANTEAFF. The CDR3 DNA is TGTGCCAGCAGCCCTACAGCGAACACTGAAGCTTTCTTT.

This chain links TRBV7-2 with TRBJ2-3; a possible D gene is TRBD2 (5 bases). CDR1 is SGHTA, CDR2 FQGNSA, per germline. The CDR3 runs to 16 residues. The V gene lost 3 bases and the J gene lost 2 bases, with 15 bases spanning the gap. The CDR3 is CASSFRGGSVTDTQYF. CDR3 in DNA: TGTGCCAGCAGCTTCCGGGGTGGCTCCGTCACAGATACGCAGTATTTT.

The V and J genes are TRBV18 and TRBJ2-1; 14 nucleotides line up with TRBD2. The germline gives CDR1 KGHSH, CDR2 LQKENI. The ends lost 4 bases at V and 10 bases at J; junction bases unmatched: 18. There are 19 residues in the CDR3. CDR3 region: CASSRGLAGDPARLGEQFF. In DNA, the CDR3 is TGTGCCAGCTCACGGGGACTAGCGGGAGACCCCGCACGCCTGGGCGAGCAGTTCTTC.

This clone was observed a handful of times. The chain couples TRBV28 to TRBJ2-3; the match to TRBD2 covers 7 bases. The germline gives CDR1 MDHEN, CDR2 SYDVKM. Trimming cost V 5 bases and J 0 bases; bases outside gene matches: 8. There are 16 residues in the CDR3. Here the CDR3 reads CASSERSGPSTDTQYF. The CDR3 nucleotides are TGTGCCAGCAGTGAACGTAGCGGGCCTAGCACAGATACGCAGTATTTT.

V gene TRBV3-1 (or the pseudogene TRBV3-2) combines with J gene TRBJ2-1; 8 nucleotides align to TRBD2. This CDR3 region has 17 residues. Looked up from germline, CDR1 is LGHDT and CDR2 is YNNKEL (reference sequence). V dropped 0 bases and J dropped 7; count of bases not matched to a gene: 11. The CDR3 sequence is CASSQDSSAGVPNEQFF. CDR3 nucleotide sequence: TGTGCCAGCAGCCAAGATAGTTCAGCGGGAGTTCCGAATGAGCAGTTCTTC.

The genes are TRBV4-2 and TRBJ2-3; 15 bases match TRBD2. CDR1 is LGHNA and CDR2 is YNFKEQ in the germline V gene. The CDR3 is 18 residues long. V lost 1 base to trimming and J lost 3 bases; unmatched junction nucleotides: 5. The CDR3 bases are TGTGCCAGCAGCCAAGGGACTAGCGGGAGGGCCCTGACAGATACGCAGTATTTT. This gives the protein CASSQGTSGRALTDTQYF.